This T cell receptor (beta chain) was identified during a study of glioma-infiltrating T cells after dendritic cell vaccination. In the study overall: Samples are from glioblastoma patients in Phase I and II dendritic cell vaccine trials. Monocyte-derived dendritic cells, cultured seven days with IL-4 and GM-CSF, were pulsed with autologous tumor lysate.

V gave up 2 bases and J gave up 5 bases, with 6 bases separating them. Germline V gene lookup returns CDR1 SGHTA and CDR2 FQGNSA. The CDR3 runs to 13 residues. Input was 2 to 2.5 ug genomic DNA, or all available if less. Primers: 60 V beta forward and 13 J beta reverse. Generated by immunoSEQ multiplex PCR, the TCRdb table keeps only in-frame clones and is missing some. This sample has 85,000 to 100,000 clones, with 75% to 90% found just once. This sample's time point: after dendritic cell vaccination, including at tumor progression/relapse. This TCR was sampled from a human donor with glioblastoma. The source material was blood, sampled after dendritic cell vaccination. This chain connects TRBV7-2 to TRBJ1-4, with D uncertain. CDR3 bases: TGTGCCAGCAGCTTATACCGGAATGAAAAACTGTTTTTT. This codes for CASSLYRNEKLFF.